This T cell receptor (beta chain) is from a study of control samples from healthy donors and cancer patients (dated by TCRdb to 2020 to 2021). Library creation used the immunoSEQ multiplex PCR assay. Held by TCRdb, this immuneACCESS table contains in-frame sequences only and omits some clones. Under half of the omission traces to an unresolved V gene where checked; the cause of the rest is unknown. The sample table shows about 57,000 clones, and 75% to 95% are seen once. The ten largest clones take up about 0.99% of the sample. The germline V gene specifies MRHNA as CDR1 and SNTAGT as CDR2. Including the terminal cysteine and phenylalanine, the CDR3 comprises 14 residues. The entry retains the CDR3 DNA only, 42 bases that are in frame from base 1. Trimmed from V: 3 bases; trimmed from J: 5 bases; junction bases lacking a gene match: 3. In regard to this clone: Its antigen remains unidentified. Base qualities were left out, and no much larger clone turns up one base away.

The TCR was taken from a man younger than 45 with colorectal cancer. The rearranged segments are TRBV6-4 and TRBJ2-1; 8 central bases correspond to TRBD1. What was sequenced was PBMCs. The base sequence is TGTGCCAGCAGTGAGACAGGGGAACACAATGAGCAGTTCTTC. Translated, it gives CASSETGEHNEQFF.